What follows are 9 T cell receptor beta chains derived from one specimen sequenced in a study of T cell responses to AZD1222 COVID-19 vaccine (dated by TCRdb to the early 2020s). Read against the paper, the sample's time point label means: baseline before first vaccination. The library relied on the immunoSEQ multiplex PCR assay. The clones in this table, taken by TCRdb from immuneACCESS, are in-frame only. Not every clone is retained; where verified, under half of the shortfall comes from an unresolved V gene, and the cause of the rest is unknown. This sample comprises more than 100,000 clones, approximately 84% of them detected only once. The leading ten clones occupy around 7.7% of the sample. The source was peripheral blood, collected on day 0 of AZD1222 vaccination. These receptors came from an adult in good health.

The chain employs TRBV19 and TRBJ2-7; D gene ambiguous. The V and J ends lost 6 bases and 5 bases respectively, with 11 bases between them. Germline assignment: CDR1 LNHDA and CDR2 SQIVND (reference sequence). CDR3 length: 12 amino acids. CDR3 nucleotide sequence: TGTGCCAGTAGCCTCGGGCGGAACGAGCAGTACTTC. It yields the protein CASSLGRNEQYF.

The chain carries TRBV7-2 and TRBJ2-1; 8 bases align to TRBD2. The ends lost 1 base at V and 4 bases at J; junction bases unmatched: 3. The CDR3 length is 15 residues. Per the germline V gene, CDR1 is SGHTA and CDR2 is FQGNSA. CDR3 bases: TGTGCCAGCAGCTTAGAGGCTAGCGGGTACAATGAGCAGTTCTTC. This sequence encodes CASSLEASGYNEQFF.

This chain uses TRBV5-4 with TRBJ2-7; D is undetermined. Germline V lookup: CDR1 SGHNT, CDR2 YYREEE (reference sequence). The CDR3 loop spans 11 amino acids. V was clipped by 6 bases and J by 3 bases, with 7 bases between them. For the CDR3, the DNA is TGTGCCAGCACCGGCGTCTACGAGCAGTACTTC. It yields the protein CASTGVYEQYF.

A note on this clone: Other DNA sequences in the same sample also yield this CDR3. This chain connects TRBV5-6 to TRBJ1-2; no clear D gene. This CDR3 comprises 13 residues. In germline, CDR1 is SGHDT, CDR2 YYEEEE. With 0 bases removed from V and 2 bases from J, the gap between germline ends came to 5 bases. CDR3 residues: CASSLGRNYGYTF. CDR3 DNA sequence: TGTGCCAGCAGCTTGGGCAGGAACTATGGCTACACCTTC.

The rearrangement links TRBV7-2 to TRBJ2-7, with 10 nucleotides matching TRBD1. V lost 3 bases and J lost 3; bases outside the gene matches: 5. This CDR3 spans 15 amino acids. Looked up from germline, CDR1 is SGHTA and CDR2 is FQGNSA. The CDR3 reads CASSFTGTGDYEQYF. The CDR3 DNA is TGTGCCAGCAGCTTTACCGGGACAGGGGACTACGAGCAGTACTTC.

The chain couples TRBV10-2 to TRBJ2-3, with 8 nucleotides matching TRBD1. The CDR3 totals 14 residues. Germline lookup yields CDR1 WSHSY and CDR2 SAAADI. V was clipped by 8 bases and J by 5 bases; unmatched bases: 9. The CDR3 sequence: CASLQGAPVDTQYF. CDR3 DNA: TGCGCCAGCCTGCAGGGGGCCCCCGTAGATACGCAGTATTTT.

J is TRBJ2-7 and V is TRBV28; TRBD1 aligns across 9 bases. Germline V gene sequence: CDR1 MDHEN, CDR2 SYDVKM. This CDR3 has 12 residues. After removal of 11 bases from V and 6 bases from J, the junction contained 8 bases not matched to a gene. Written as DNA, the CDR3 is TGTGCCTCCGGGACAGGGATATCCGAGCAGTACTTC. Translating it yields CASGTGISEQYF.

This clone has just one count. The CDR3 loop is CASSSALGSMNTEAFF. As DNA, the CDR3 is TGTGCCAGCTCATCGGCCCTAGGATCCATGAACACTGAAGCTTTCTTT. The rearrangement uses TRBV18 and TRBJ1-1; no clear D. The CDR3 contains 16 residues. V gave up 5 bases and J gave up 0 bases, with 16 bases separating them. In germline, CDR1 is KGHSH, CDR2 LQKENI.

The chain is built from TRBV5-1 and TRBJ1-2; D remains unclear. Trimming removed 2 bases from V and 4 bases from J, with 18 bases in between. Germline V CDR1 and CDR2: SGHRS, YFSETQ. The CDR3 length is 16 residues. CDR3 loop: CASSFTRPDTGYGYTF. As DNA, the CDR3 is TGCGCCAGCAGCTTTACCCGGCCCGACACGGGCTATGGCTACACCTTC.